Shown below are 9 T cell receptor beta chains from a single sample sequenced in a study of T cell responses to AZD1222 COVID-19 vaccine. Only in-frame clones appear in the TCRdb table, and some are missing; sequencing was by immunoSEQ multiplex PCR. The sample contains approximately 190,000 clones, roughly 93% of which appear only once. This specimen was peripheral blood, taken on day 0 of AZD1222 vaccination. The origin of the receptors is an adult in good health.

The chain uses TRBV21-1 and TRBJ1-2; TRBD1 is the table's D call, not checked against the DNA. TRBV21-1 is described as a pseudogene. The CDR3 runs 15 residues. The CDR3 DNA sequence: TGTGCCAGCAGCAAAGGCAGGGATCCCTACTATGGCTACACCTTC. Its translation: CASSKGRDPYYGYTF.

Here the CDR3 reads CATSREASGGTDTGELFF. The DNA for the CDR3 is TGTGCCACCAGCAGAGAGGCTAGCGGGGGGACAGACACCGGGGAGCTGTTTTTT. This rearrangement joins TRBV15 to TRBJ2-2; 11 bases map to TRBD2. The CDR3 has 18 residues. Germline CDR1 is LNHNV and CDR2 is YYDKDF (reference sequence). With V trimmed by 0 bases and J by 3 bases, 6 bases remained unmatched.

The chain is built from TRBV4-3 and TRBJ2-7; 8 nucleotides agree with TRBD2. Per germline, CDR1 LGHNA and CDR2 YSLEER. The CDR3 runs 17 residues. J was trimmed by 1 base and V by 1 base; bases with no gene match: 9. Here the CDR3 reads CASSQGMRGALSYEQYF. In DNA, the CDR3 is TGCGCCAGCAGCCAAGGAATGCGGGGGGCCCTTTCCTACGAGCAGTACTTC.

This chain connects TRBV28 to TRBJ2-5; TRBD2 agrees at 7 bases. In germline, CDR1 is MDHEN, CDR2 SYDVKM. The CDR3 totals 15 residues. With V trimmed by 6 bases and J by 4 bases, 11 bases remained unmatched. The CDR3: CASSLGGGEGETQYF. CDR3 coding DNA: TGTGCCAGCAGCCTAGGTGGGGGGGAGGGAGAGACCCAGTACTTC.

The chain carries TRBV6-6 and TRBJ1-4; D unresolved. Looked up from germline, CDR1 is MNHNY and CDR2 is SVGAGI (reference sequence). V lost 4 bases, J lost 0 bases, and 12 bases lay in between. The CDR3 has 16 amino acids. The CDR3 DNA follows: TGTGCCAGCAGTTGGTTCGAGACTGCAACTAATGAAAAACTGTTTTTT. As protein: CASSWFETATNEKLFF.

V gene TRBV14 combines with J gene TRBJ2-6; D call uncertain. The length of the CDR3 is 15 residues. Per the germline V gene, CDR1 is SGHDN and CDR2 is FVKESK. V was cut by 4 bases and J by 0 bases, with 7 bases left in between. CDR3: CASSLGFSGANVLTF. CDR3 bases: TGTGCCAGCAGCCTCGGATTCTCTGGGGCCAACGTCCTGACTTTC.

The chain recombines TRBV5-1 with TRBJ1-4; tentative D call: TRBD1 (6 bases). The CDR3 length is 16 residues. The V end was cut by 0 bases, the J end by 3 bases, with 12 bases between. Germline V gives CDR1 SGHRS, CDR2 YFSETQ. The DNA of the CDR3 is TGCGCCAGCAGCTTGGGGGCAGGGGTTTCTAATGAAAAACTGTTTTTT. It codes for CASSLGAGVSNEKLFF.

A word on this clone: Germline is not matched at one junction end, which may reflect a read error. This chain connects TRBV28 to TRBJ1-5; D possibly corresponds to TRBD1 (5 bases). The CDR3 contains 12 residues. Germline V lookup: CDR1 MDHEN, CDR2 SYDVKM. DNA of the CDR3: TGTGCCAGCAGCGAACAGGATCAACCCCAGCATTTT. Its translation: CASSEQDQPQHF.

This clone appeared once. The V gene is TRBV7-8, the J gene TRBJ2-7, with D possibly TRBD2 on 5 matching bases. The germline V gene has CDR1 SGHVS and CDR2 FQNEAQ. V lost 4 bases, J lost 7 bases, and 20 bases lay in between. The CDR3 is made up of 15 amino acids. The CDR3 spells CASSSIGSGRWEQYF. The DNA of the CDR3 is TGTGCCAGCAGCTCGATCGGCTCGGGAAGGTGGGAGCAGTACTTC.